This T cell receptor beta chain was documented in a study of T cell changes during pregnancy in multiple sclerosis. CDR3 length: 15 residues. Trimming removed 0 bases from V and 4 bases from J; junction bases left unmatched: 5. Germline assignment: CDR1 SGHRS and CDR2 YFSETQ. Assay: immunoSEQ multiplex PCR; the TCRdb copy retains only in-frame clones and omits some. The sample shows 100,000 or so clones, more than 85% of them seen only once. The chain recombines TRBV5-1 with TRBJ1-2, with 8 bases fitting TRBD1. The sequenced sample was peripheral blood, obtained in the second trimester of pregnancy. This receptor was obtained from a female donor with multiple sclerosis, enrolled in a pregnancy study. For the CDR3, the DNA is TGCGCCAGCAGCTTGGGAAATACAGGGGGCTATGGCTACACCTTC. It encodes CASSLGNTGGYGYTF.